This entry lists 20 T cell receptor beta chains sequenced from one sample in a study of control samples from healthy donors and cancer patients (dated by TCRdb to about 2020). The method behind the library was the immunoSEQ multiplex PCR assay. The table comes from immuneACCESS by way of TCRdb, which keeps in-frame sequences with V and J called. Part of the clones is missing from these tables; in studies checked, under half for an unresolved V gene and the rest for unknown reasons. The sample includes roughly 88,000 clones, with more than 85% observed a single time. Clones ranked in the top ten supply 8% of the sample. Sequencing was carried out using blood. The receptors derive from a man aged 18 to 29 in good health.

The rearrangement links TRBV11-2 to TRBJ1-6; TRBD1 aligns across 8 bases. V shed 5 bases and J 3 bases; nucleotides not matched to a gene: 3. Germline V lookup: CDR1 SGHAT, CDR2 FQNNGV. This CDR3 contains 15 residues. The CDR3 region has the DNA TGTGCCAGCAGCCCGGGGACAGGCTATAATTCACCCCTCCACTTT. Translating gives CASSPGTGYNSPLHF.

The chain combines TRBV5-1 with TRBJ1-3; D unresolved. The germline gives CDR1 SGHRS, CDR2 YFSETQ. Trimming stripped 0 bases from V and 4 bases from J, with 17 bases between. CDR3 size: 17 residues. Written as DNA, the CDR3 is TGCGCCAGCAGCTTGGGTAGCGGTATAAGCCTCGGAAACACCATATATTTT. Translation: CASSLGSGISLGNTIYF.

The chain carries TRBV6-6 and TRBJ1-1; 7 nucleotides line up with TRBD1. Germline trimming cut 2 bases from V and 5 bases from J; bases unmatched to any gene: 5. Germline-derived CDR1 and CDR2 are MNHNY and SVGAGI (reference sequence). The CDR3 covers 14 residues. CDR3 nucleotide sequence: TGTGCCAGCAGTTACCAAACAGGGGTTACTGAAGCTTTCTTT. Residues: CASSYQTGVTEAFF.

The V call is TRBV4-1, the J call TRBJ1-2, with 7 bases that match TRBD1. Per germline, CDR1 MGHRA and CDR2 YSYEKL. The CDR3 consists of 15 residues. Trimming removed 0 bases from V and 3 bases from J; junction bases left unmatched: 4. The CDR3, as DNA: TGCGCCAGCAGCCAAGATCAGGGGGAATACTATGGCTACACCTTC. Translated, it gives CASSQDQGEYYGYTF.

The chain carries TRBV28 and TRBJ2-1; 7 bases are shared with TRBD1. V lost 9 bases, J lost 4 bases, and 9 bases stayed unmatched. The CDR3 sequence is 14 residues long. Germline CDR1 reads MDHEN; CDR2 reads SYDVKM. The CDR3 nucleotides are TGTGCCAGTTTAGCCGGGACAGAATACAATGAGCAGTTCTTC. This encodes CASLAGTEYNEQFF.

CDR3 DNA: TGTGCCAGTAGTACAGCTTACGGGGAATACACCTACGAGCAGTACTTC. Amino acids: CASSTAYGEYTYEQYF. The rearrangement uses TRBV19 and TRBJ2-7; D may be TRBD2 (5 bases). V shed 4 bases and J shed 2 bases, with 18 bases lying between them. Germline V gene sequence: CDR1 LNHDA, CDR2 SQIVND (reference sequence). CDR3 size: 16 residues.

To note about this clone: A read error may produce the germline difference seen at one junction end. CDR3 coding DNA: TGTGCCAGCGCACAGACTAGCTTTTACGGGCAGTACTTC. This encodes CASAQTSFYGQYF. The chain uses TRBV6-5 and TRBJ2-7; 7 nucleotides align to TRBD2. This CDR3 comprises 13 residues. Germline loops: CDR1 MNHEY, CDR2 SVGAGI.

The gene calls are TRBV6-4 and TRBJ1-4; D may be TRBD1 (6 bases). CDR1 and CDR2 from the germline V gene are MRHNA and SNTAGT. This CDR3 is 16 amino acids long. V was cut by 0 bases and J by 5 bases, with 13 bases left in between. In DNA, the CDR3 is TGTGCCAGCAGTGACTCCGCCGAGGGGGGGAATGAAAAACTGTTTTTT. It translates to CASSDSAEGGNEKLFF.

V and J are TRBV11-2 and TRBJ1-2, with D perhaps TRBD1 (5 bases). Germline CDR1 SGHAT, CDR2 FQNNGV. V was trimmed by 1 base and J by 6 bases, leaving 15 bases between them. CDR3 length: 15 amino acids. CDR3 in amino acids: CASSLVTGGEHGYTF. The CDR3 DNA sequence: TGTGCCAGCAGCTTAGTGACGGGGGGGGAGCATGGCTACACCTTC.

This clone was detected only once. This chain links TRBV21-1 with TRBJ2-1; TRBD2, the table's D call, was not compared with the DNA. TRBV21-1 is annotated as a pseudogene. This CDR3 region has 17 residues. The CDR3 bases are TGTGCCAGCAGCAAAGTAACTAGCGGGAGAGTCGTAAATGAGCAGTTCTTC. It is translated as CASSKVTSGRVVNEQFF.

V gene TRBV30 combines with J gene TRBJ2-3, with 7 positions matching TRBD1. V was clipped by 4 bases and J by 2 bases; unmatched bases: 0. Per germline, CDR1 GTSNPN and CDR2 SVGIG (reference sequence). This CDR3 has 12 residues. CDR3 sequence: CAWKGATDTQYF. Here the CDR3 DNA reads TGTGCCTGGAAGGGGGCCACAGATACGCAGTATTTT.

The chain has TRBV7-6 and TRBJ2-7; either TRBD1 or TRBD2 may supply D (6 bases each). V lost 2 bases and J 2 bases, leaving 16 bases between the germline ends. Germline V lookup: CDR1 SGHVS, CDR2 FNYEAQ. The CDR3 contains 16 residues. The CDR3 region has the DNA TGTGCCAGCAGCTTAACGGGGGCCCCCGGGGCCTACGAGCAGTACTTC. Its protein product is CASSLTGAPGAYEQYF.

CDR3 protein: CASSPGTGGTDTQYF. The CDR3 coding sequence is TGCGCCAGCAGCCCCGGGACAGGAGGCACAGATACGCAGTATTTT. The rearrangement uses TRBV5-1 and TRBJ2-3; 8 nucleotides align to TRBD1. The length of the CDR3 is 15 residues. V lost 4 bases, J lost 1 base, and 5 bases stayed unmatched. Germline V gene data show CDR1 as SGHRS and CDR2 as YFSETQ.

This chain links TRBV6-6 with TRBJ2-7; 8 bases align to TRBD1. CDR3 length: 15 residues. Looked up from germline, CDR1 is MNHNY and CDR2 is SVGAGI (reference sequence). J gave up 5 bases and V 5 bases, and 11 bases lay outside the gene matches. The CDR3 nucleotides are TGTGCCAGCAGTAGACTTCCAGGGGGCTTCGACGAGCAGTACTTC. It is translated as CASSRLPGGFDEQYF.

The chain uses TRBV29-1 and TRBJ1-2; TRBD1 matches at 7 bases. V dropped 6 bases and J dropped 8; count of bases not matched to a gene: 18. Germline loops: CDR1 SQVTM, CDR2 ANQGSEA. The CDR3 has 15 amino acids. CDR3 sequence (DNA): TGCAGCGTCGAAAATGGGGACAGTTGGAGAGACGGCTACACCTTC. As protein: CSVENGDSWRDGYTF.

V is TRBV3-1 (or the pseudogene TRBV3-2) and J is TRBJ1-1; D ambiguous. In germline, CDR1 is LGHDT, CDR2 YNNKEL (reference sequence). The CDR3 runs 12 residues. V lost 8 bases, J lost 1 base, and 8 bases lay in between. The CDR3 protein is CASRDSNTEAFF. CDR3 DNA: TGTGCCAGCCGGGATTCGAACACTGAAGCTTTCTTT.

The chain recombines TRBV5-1 with TRBJ2-5; tentative D call: TRBD1 (6 bases). The CDR3 is 15 residues long. Trimming took 4 bases from V and 0 from J, leaving 13 bases between them. CDR1 is SGHRS and CDR2 is YFSETQ in the germline V gene. The CDR3 DNA reads TGCGCCAGCAGCCTGTGGACAGACCACCAAGAGACCCAGTACTTC. Translation gives CASSLWTDHQETQYF.

The chain links TRBV7-9 to TRBJ1-1, with TRBD1 as a possible D gene (5 bases). There are 13 residues in the CDR3. Trimming took off 2 bases at V and 8 bases at J, with 12 bases between the two ends. Germline-derived CDR1 and CDR2 are SEHNR and FQNEAQ (reference sequence). The CDR3: CASSLSGSREAFF. The CDR3 coding sequence is TGTGCCAGCAGCTTATCAGGGTCACGGGAAGCTTTCTTT.

The chain uses TRBV7-9 and TRBJ1-2; D gene unclear. The CDR3 is 16 residues long. Germline CDR1 is SEHNR and CDR2 is FQNEAQ (reference sequence). The V end lost 1 base, the J end lost 0 bases, and 12 bases lay between the germline ends. In DNA form, the CDR3 reads TGTGCCAGCAGCTTAGTCCCACTTCTAGCTAACTATGGCTACACCTTC. It yields the protein CASSLVPLLANYGYTF.

This chain uses TRBV6-5 with TRBJ2-2; no reliable D call. CDR1 MNHEY and CDR2 SVGAGI come from the germline V gene. The CDR3 has 13 residues. The ends were cut back, 0 bases at V and 4 bases at J, with 3 bases in the middle. The CDR3 sequence is CASSYSSTGELFF. The CDR3 DNA reads as TGTGCCAGCAGTTACTCTAGCACCGGGGAGCTGTTTTTT.